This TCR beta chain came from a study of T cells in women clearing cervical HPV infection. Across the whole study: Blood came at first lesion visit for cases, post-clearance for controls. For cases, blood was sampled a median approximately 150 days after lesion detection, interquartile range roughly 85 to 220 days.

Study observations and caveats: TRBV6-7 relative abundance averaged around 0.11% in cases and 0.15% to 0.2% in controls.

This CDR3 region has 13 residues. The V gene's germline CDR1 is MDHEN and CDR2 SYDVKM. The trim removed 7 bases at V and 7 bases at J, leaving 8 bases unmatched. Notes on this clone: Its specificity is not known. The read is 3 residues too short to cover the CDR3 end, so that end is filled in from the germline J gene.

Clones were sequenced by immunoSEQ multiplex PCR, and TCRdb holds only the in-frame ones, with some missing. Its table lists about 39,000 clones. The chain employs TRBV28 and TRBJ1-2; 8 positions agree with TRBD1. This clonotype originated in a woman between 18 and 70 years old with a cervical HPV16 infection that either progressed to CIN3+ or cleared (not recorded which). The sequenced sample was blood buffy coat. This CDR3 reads CASTPDRVGGYTF. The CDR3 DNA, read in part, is TGTGCCAGCACCCCGGACAGGGTGGGTGGC.